These T cell receptor beta chains were read from a single sample in a study of cytomegalovirus exposure and HLA in healthy donors. This table comes from immunoSEQ multiplex PCR, and its TCRdb copy is limited to in-frame clones, with some not included. The data contain 110,000 to 150,000 clones, roughly 80% of them singletons. The source material was PBMCs. All receptors derive from a woman in her 40s in good health and CMV-seropositive. Both conserved end residues are part of each CDR3. The order of the fields is CDR3 length, D gene, clone size, J gene, V gene, CDR3 DNA, CDR3 protein. The D gene is left open where the match is weak. Clone size is stated in some rows and not others, as once, few, many or a class when expanded.

15	TRBD2	once	TRBJ2-7	TRBV4-2	TGTGCCAGCAGCCAAGAAACTAGCGACTCCTACGAGCAGTACTTC	CASSQETSDSYEQYF
9	.	.	TRBJ1-2	TRBV6-5	TGTGCCAGCGCGGATGGCTACACCTTC	CASADGYTF
14	TRBD1	.	TRBJ1-4	TRBV19	TGTGCCAGTAGGAAGGACAGGACTAATGAAAAACTGTTTTTT	CASRKDRTNEKLFF
17	TRBD1	once	TRBJ1-6	TRBV4-1	TGCGCCAGCAGCCAAGCGACAGGGGGCGCGAATAATTCACCCCTCCACTTT	CASSQATGGANNSPLHF
12	.	.	TRBJ2-7	TRBV10-3	TGTGCCATCAGTGAACAAAACTACGAGCAGTACTTC	CAISEQNYEQYF
13	TRBD1	.	TRBJ1-2	TRBV7-2	TGTGCCAGCAGTTCCGACAGGGTCGGGGGCTACACCTTC	CASSSDRVGGYTF
14	.	.	TRBJ1-2	TRBV7-9	TGTGCCAGCAGCGAGGACTACTCTTACTATGGCTACACCTTC	CASSEDYSYYGYTF
16	TRBD2	.	TRBJ2-5	TRBV7-2	TGTGCCAGCAGCCTGATGCGACTAGCGGGGGTTAAGACCCAGTACTTC	CASSLMRLAGVKTQYF
17	.	.	TRBJ2-7	TRBV12-2	TGTGCAAGTCGCTTCGGAGATCGGGACAGGGGCACCTACGAGCAGTACTTC	CASRFGDRDRGTYEQYF
15	TRBD1	.	TRBJ2-7	TRBV19	TGTGCCAGTAGTCCTTCTCAGGGGGCCCTCTACGAGCAGTACTTC	CASSPSQGALYEQYF
15	TRBD2	.	TRBJ2-1	TRBV7-9	TGTGCCAGCAGGAAAACTAGCGGGGGAAGCAATGAGCAGTTCTTC	CASRKTSGGSNEQFF
16	TRBD2	.	TRBJ2-1	TRBV7-9	TGTGCCAGCAGCCCCCCTGGTAGCGGGGGGGCCGGTGAGCAGTTCTTC	CASSPPGSGGAGEQFF
15	TRBD1	.	TRBJ1-2	TRBV7-2	TGTGCCAGCAGCTCCGGACAGGGGGCGCAAGATGGCTACACCTTC	CASSSGQGAQDGYTF
11	.	.	TRBJ2-1	TRBV20-1	TGCAGTGCTGAACTAATCAATGAGCAGTTCTTC	CSAELINEQFF
14	.	.	TRBJ2-7	TRBV6-1	TGTGCCAGCAGTGGGGGGGACGGCTCCTACGAGCAGTACTTC	CASSGGDGSYEQYF
15	TRBD1	.	TRBJ2-5	TRBV4-3	TGCGCCAGCAGCCAAGATAGGGACAGCCAAGAGACCCAGTACTTC	CASSQDRDSQETQYF
15	.	once	TRBJ2-6	TRBV29-1	TGCAGCGTTGCGTCCCAGGGAACTGGGGCCAACGTCCTGACTTTC	CSVASQGTGANVLTF
15	.	.	TRBJ2-5	TRBV7-3	TGTGCCAGCAGGCTCCGAGGACACCTACAAGAGACCCAGTACTTC	CASRLRGHLQETQYF
14	TRBD1	.	TRBJ1-5	TRBV27	TGTGCCAGCAGGGACAGGGGCAGCAATCAGCCCCAGCATTTT	CASRDRGSNQPQHF
14	.	.	TRBJ2-5	TRBV27	TGTGCCAGCGCAACAGTAGGGGTTAGGGAGACCCAGTACTTC	CASATVGVRETQYF
16	.	once	TRBJ1-3	TRBV9	TGTGCCAGCAGCGTAGCGGGGGGCCGCTCTGGAAACACCATATATTTT	CASSVAGGRSGNTIYF
14	.	.	TRBJ2-7	TRBV7-9	TGTGCCAGCAGCCAGGGGCTAGCGGCCTACGAGCAGTACTTC	CASSQGLAAYEQYF
15	.	.	TRBJ2-2	TRBV7-3	TGTGCCAGCAGCTCAGGGGCTTCGAACACCGGGGAGCTGTTTTTT	CASSSGASNTGELFF
13	TRBD2	.	TRBJ2-7	TRBV5-1	TGCGCCAGCAGCCGGGACTACTCCTACGAGCAGTACTTC	CASSRDYSYEQYF
12	.	.	TRBJ1-5	TRBV28	TGTGCCAGCAGTTTCCCCGTACAGCCCCAGCATTTT	CASSFPVQPQHF
12	.	.	TRBJ2-7	TRBV28	TGTGCCAGCAGAGGGAGAAGCTACGAGCAGTACTTC	CASRGRSYEQYF
15	.	.	TRBJ2-1	TRBV11-2	TGTGCCAGCGGTCAGGCCCTACCTTTCTACAATGAGCAGTTCTTC	CASGQALPFYNEQFF
16	TRBD1	.	TRBJ1-5	TRBV19	TGTGCCAGTAGTATAGGATACAGGGGGAGGCATCAGCCCCAGCATTTT	CASSIGYRGRHQPQHF
14	TRBD1	.	TRBJ2-2	TRBV6-5	TGTGCCAGCAGTACGACACAGGGGTCCGGGGAGCTGTTTTTT	CASSTTQGSGELFF
16	.	.	TRBJ2-2	TRBV5-1	TGCGCCAGCAGCTGGACCGGGACTGGAGGCGCCGGGGAGCTGTTTTTT	CASSWTGTGGAGELFF
15	.	.	TRBJ2-7	TRBV7-9	TGTGCCAGCAGCTTCCGCGGGGCTCGAAGCTACGAGCAGTACTTC	CASSFRGARSYEQYF
13	.	.	TRBJ1-2	TRBV30	TGTGCCTGGAGTCTCAGGTTTACCTATGGCTACACCTTC	CAWSLRFTYGYTF